A selection of T cell receptor beta chains follows, all from one sample in a study of blood T cell repertoires in COVID-19. Assay used: immunoSEQ multiplex PCR; TCRdb lists only in-frame clones, some missing. Here the sample spans about 190,000 clones, about four fifths being singletons. Input material: PBMCs or T cells enriched from blood (not recorded which). The receptors originated from a woman aged 25 to 45 who had been exposed to COVID-19. Each CDR3 is given with its conserved first and last residue. The order of the fields is V gene, J gene, CDR3 length, CDR3 protein.

TRBV2	TRBJ2-3	14	CASSDRIGTDTQYF
TRBV12-3/TRBV12-4	TRBJ1-1	12	CASSPGGTEAFF
TRBV5-1	TRBJ2-7	15	CASSPGTFGTYEQYF
TRBV3-1/TRBV3-2	TRBJ1-1	15	CASSQEGPMNTEAFF
TRBV6-2/TRBV6-3	TRBJ1-5	12	CASSYEYQPQHF
TRBV6-2/TRBV6-3	TRBJ2-2	16	CASRYRGSVVTGELFF
TRBV10-1	TRBJ1-1	16	CASSEYRTGGYTEAFF
TRBV7-2	TRBJ1-4	15	CASSLSGATNEKLFF
TRBV5-4	TRBJ1-1	14	CASSLAPENTEAFF
TRBV7-9	TRBJ2-6	15	CASSPGQAGANVLTF
TRBV6-6	TRBJ1-1	12	CASFGGATEAFF
TRBV6-2/TRBV6-3	TRBJ1-1	15	CASSSNQGLGTEAFF
TRBV19	TRBJ1-1	12	CASRSDRAEAFF
TRBV5-1	TRBJ2-7	15	CASSLVAGDSYEQYF
TRBV3-1/TRBV3-2	TRBJ2-7	16	CASSQYWGTELYEQYF
TRBV6-2/TRBV6-3	TRBJ1-5	11	CASSSGQPQHF
TRBV4-1	TRBJ1-5	13	CASSQAISQPQHF